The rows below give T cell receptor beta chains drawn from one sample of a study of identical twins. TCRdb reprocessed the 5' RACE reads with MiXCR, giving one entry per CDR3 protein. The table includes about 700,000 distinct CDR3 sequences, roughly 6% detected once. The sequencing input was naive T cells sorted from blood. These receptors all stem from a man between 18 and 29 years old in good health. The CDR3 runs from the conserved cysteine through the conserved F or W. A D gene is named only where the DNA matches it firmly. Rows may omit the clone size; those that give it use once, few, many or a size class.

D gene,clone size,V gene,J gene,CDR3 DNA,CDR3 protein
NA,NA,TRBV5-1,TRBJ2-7,TGCGCCAGCAGCTTGAGGGACAACGAGCAGTACTTC,CASSLRDNEQYF
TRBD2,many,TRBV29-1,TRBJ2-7,TGCAGCGCCTCGGGACTAGCGGGGTTTTCGATCTCCTACGAGCAGTACTTC,CSASGLAGFSISYEQYF
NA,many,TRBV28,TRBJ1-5,TGTGCCAGCACCCTCAGACCCGGACGAAGCAATCAGCCCCAGCATTTT,CASTLRPGRSNQPQHF
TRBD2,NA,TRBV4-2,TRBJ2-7,TGTGCCAGCAGCCAAGACGGGCCGGGAGGGCAAAGCGAGCAGTACTTC,CASSQDGPGGQSEQYF
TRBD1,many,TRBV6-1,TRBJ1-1,TGTGCCAGCACCCCAGGGGGGGCCTCTGAAGCTTTCTTT,CASTPGGASEAFF
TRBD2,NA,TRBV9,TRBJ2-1,TGTGCCAGCAGCGTAGGAGGGGGGACTAGCGGGGGATCCTCCTACAATGAGCAGTTCTTC,CASSVGGGTSGGSSYNEQFF
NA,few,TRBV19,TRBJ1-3,TGTGCCAGTACCCAGACTGGGAGCTCTGGAAACACCATATATTTT,CASTQTGSSGNTIYF
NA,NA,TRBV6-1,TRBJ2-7,TGTGCCAGCAGTGAAAACAGGCGATACGAGCAGTACTTC,CASSENRRYEQYF
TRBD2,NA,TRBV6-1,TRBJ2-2,TGTGCCAGCAGTCGGATAGCGGGAAGGGACACCGGGGAGCTGTTTTTT,CASSRIAGRDTGELFF
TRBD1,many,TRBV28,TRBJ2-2,TGTGCCAGCAGTGGGTCGGACAGGGAGATCACCGGGGAGCTGTTTTTT,CASSGSDREITGELFF
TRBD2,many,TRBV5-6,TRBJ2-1,TGTGCCAGCAGCCTAGGACTAGCGGCGAACAATGAGCAGTTCTTC,CASSLGLAANNEQFF
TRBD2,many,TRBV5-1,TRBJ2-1,TGCGCCAGCAGCTTGAGCGGGAGGTTTGTCCCCAATGAGCAGTTCTTC,CASSLSGRFVPNEQFF
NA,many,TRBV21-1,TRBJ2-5,TGTGCCAGCAGCACTCGACAGCTACAAGAGACCCAGTACTTC,CASSTRQLQETQYF
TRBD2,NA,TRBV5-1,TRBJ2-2,TGCGCCAGCAGCTTGGCCGGACTAGTAGACGGCACCGGGGAGCTGTTTTTT,CASSLAGLVDGTGELFF
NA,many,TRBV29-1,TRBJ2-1,TGCAGCGTTGAACGAACTGTGAACAATGAGCAGTTCTTC,CSVERTVNNEQFF
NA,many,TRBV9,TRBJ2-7,TGTGCCAGCAGCCCCCGGACAGAGACCTACGAGCAGTACTTC,CASSPRTETYEQYF
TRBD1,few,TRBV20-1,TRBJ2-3,TGCAGTGCTAACAGGGGTATAACAGATACGCAGTATTTT,CSANRGITDTQYF
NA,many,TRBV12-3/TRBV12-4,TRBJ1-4,TGTGCCAGCAGTTCCCCGGACAGAATGAATGAAAAACTGTTTTTT,CASSSPDRMNEKLFF
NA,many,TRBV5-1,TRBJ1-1,TGCGCCAGCAGCTCTCCTTCCGACGGCCTGAACACTGAAGCTTTCTTT,CASSSPSDGLNTEAFF
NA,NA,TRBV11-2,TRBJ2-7,TGTGCCAGCAGCATTAGGGAGTCCTACGAGCAGTACTTC,CASSIRESYEQYF
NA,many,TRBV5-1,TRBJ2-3,TGCGCCAGCAGCTTGTTAGGTGGGGGCACAGATACGCAGTATTTT,CASSLLGGGTDTQYF
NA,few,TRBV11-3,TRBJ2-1,TGTGCCAGCAGCTTACAGGGGCGGAATGAGCAGTTCTTC,CASSLQGRNEQFF
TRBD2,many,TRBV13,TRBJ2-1,TGTGCCAGCAGCCCAACTAGCGAGTACAATGAGCAGTTCTTC,CASSPTSEYNEQFF
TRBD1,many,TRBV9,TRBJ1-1,TGTGCCAGCAGCAGGTCCGGGACAGGGAATACTGAAGCTTTCTTT,CASSRSGTGNTEAFF
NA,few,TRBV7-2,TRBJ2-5,TGTGCCAGCAGCCACCTCCAGACAGCAGCTCAAGAGACCCAGTACTTC,CASSHLQTAAQETQYF
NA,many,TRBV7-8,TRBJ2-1,TGTGCCAGCACCGAAGAGTCGTTGAGCTCCTACAATGAGCAGTTCTTC,CASTEESLSSYNEQFF
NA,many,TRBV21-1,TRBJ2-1,TGTGCCAGCAGCCGGGACAGGGCCCACAATGAGCAGTTCTTC,CASSRDRAHNEQFF
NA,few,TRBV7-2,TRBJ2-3,TGTGCCAGCACCCCCCTGGGGTCAGATACGCAGTATTTT,CASTPLGSDTQYF
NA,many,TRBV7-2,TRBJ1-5,TGTGCCAGCAGCTTATTAGGAGGGGAGCCCCAGCATTTT,CASSLLGGEPQHF
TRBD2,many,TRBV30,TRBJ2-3,TGTGCCTGGAGTGTACGAGCGGGAGGGTCAGATACGCAGTATTTT,CAWSVRAGGSDTQYF
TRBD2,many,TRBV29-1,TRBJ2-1,TGCAGCGTTGAAGAGGGTCTAGCGGACCACAATGAGCAGTTCTTC,CSVEEGLADHNEQFF
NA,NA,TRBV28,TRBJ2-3,TGTGCCAGCAGTTTATATACGGTGGTAGCGCACGTCCCTAGCACAGATACGCAGTATTTT,CASSLYTVVAHVPSTDTQYF
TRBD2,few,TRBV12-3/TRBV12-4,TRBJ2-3,TGTGCCAGCAGCCTAGGCGGGAGGGCCCCTACAGATACGCAGTATTTT,CASSLGGRAPTDTQYF
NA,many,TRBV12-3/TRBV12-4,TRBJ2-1,TGTGCCAGCAGTTTAGCGGACGGTAGCTCCTACAATGAGCAGTTCTTC,CASSLADGSSYNEQFF
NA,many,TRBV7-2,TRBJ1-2,TGTGCCAGCAGTCTGGGGGTACAGGCCCTTTATGGCTACACCTTC,CASSLGVQALYGYTF
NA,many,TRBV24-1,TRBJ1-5,TGTGCCACCAGTGATGCCCAGGGCGGACAGCCCCAGCATTTT,CATSDAQGGQPQHF
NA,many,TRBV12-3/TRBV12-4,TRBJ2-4,TGTGCCAGCAGTTTGTTCTCGAGGGAGTTAAACATTCAGTACTTC,CASSLFSRELNIQYF
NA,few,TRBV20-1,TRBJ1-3,TGCAGTGCTAGGAAGGACGGGTCCGCTGGAAACACCATATATTTT,CSARKDGSAGNTIYF
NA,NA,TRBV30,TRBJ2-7,TGTGCCTGGGAGAGGGGGACCTCCTACGAGCAGTACTTC,CAWERGTSYEQYF
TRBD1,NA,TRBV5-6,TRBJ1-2,TGTGCCAGCAGCTTACCGGGACAGTCTAACTATGGCTACACCTTC,CASSLPGQSNYGYTF
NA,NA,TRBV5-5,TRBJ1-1,TGTGCCAGCAGCCTCCAGAGATACGGTACGGGAGCTTTCTTT,CASSLQRYGTGAFF
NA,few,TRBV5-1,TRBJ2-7,TGCGCCAGCGGGATTCGGGGTTCCTACGAGCAGTACTTC,CASGIRGSYEQYF
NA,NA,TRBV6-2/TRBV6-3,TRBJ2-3,TGTGCCAGCAGTTACTCCCCCAGGCCCTCCACAGATACGCAGTATTTT,CASSYSPRPSTDTQYF
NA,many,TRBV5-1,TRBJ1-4,TGCGCCAGCACCGCACAGGGATCTAATGAAAAACTGTTTTTT,CASTAQGSNEKLFF
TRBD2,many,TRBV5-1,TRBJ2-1,TGCGCCAGCAGGTCCAGCGGGAGGTCCGATGAGCAGTTCTTC,CASRSSGRSDEQFF
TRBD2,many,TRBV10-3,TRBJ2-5,TGTGCCATCAGTGAGTCTGGACTAGCGAAAAAAGAGACCCAGTACTTC,CAISESGLAKKETQYF
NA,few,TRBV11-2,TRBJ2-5,TGTGCCAGCAGCTTATTTGCCAGGGGAATAGAGACCCAGTACTTC,CASSLFARGIETQYF
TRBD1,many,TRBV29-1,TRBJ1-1,TGCAGCGTTGAACCAGGGGGGGTGAACACTGAAGCTTTCTTT,CSVEPGGVNTEAFF
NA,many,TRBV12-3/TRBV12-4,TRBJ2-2,TGTGCCAGCAGTTCACCGCAGGGGGGCAGCACCGGGGAGCTGTTTTTT,CASSSPQGGSTGELFF
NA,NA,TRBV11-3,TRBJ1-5,TGTGCCAGCGGACTGAATAGCAATCAGCCCCAGCATTTT,CASGLNSNQPQHF
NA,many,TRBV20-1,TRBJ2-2,TGCAGTGCCTACCGAGTGGACACCGGGGAGCTGTTTTTT,CSAYRVDTGELFF